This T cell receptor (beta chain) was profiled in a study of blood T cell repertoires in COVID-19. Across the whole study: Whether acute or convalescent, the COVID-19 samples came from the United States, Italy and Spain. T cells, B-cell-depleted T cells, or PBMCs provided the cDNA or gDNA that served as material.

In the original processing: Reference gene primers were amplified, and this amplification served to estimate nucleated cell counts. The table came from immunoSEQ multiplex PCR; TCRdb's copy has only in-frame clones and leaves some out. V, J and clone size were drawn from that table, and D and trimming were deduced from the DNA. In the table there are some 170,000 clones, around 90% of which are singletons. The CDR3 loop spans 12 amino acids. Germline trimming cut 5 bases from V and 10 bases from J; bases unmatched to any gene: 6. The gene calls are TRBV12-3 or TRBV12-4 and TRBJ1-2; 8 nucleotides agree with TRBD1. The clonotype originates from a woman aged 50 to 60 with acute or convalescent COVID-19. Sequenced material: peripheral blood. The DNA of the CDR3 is TGTGCCAGCAGTCAGGACAGGGAGGACTACACCTTC. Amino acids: CASSQDREDYTF.